This T cell receptor (beta chain) stems from a study of CXCR3-negative and CXCR3-positive naive CD8 T cells. Findings and limits, study-wide: Between one naive subset and the other, surface CD5 was comparable, and TCR strength was inferred from TRB CDR3 properties. Diversity ran similarly high across both naive subsets but far lower in memory CD8+ cells. CXCR3-negative naive cells had less hydrophobic TRB CDR3s than did CXCR3-positive naive cells. Similar TRBV-TRBJ usage was seen in naive cells (both CXCR3-negative and CXCR3-positive), but memory cells differed.

A remark on this clonotype: Its specificity is unknown.

The method, 5' RACE with UMI labels, was used to prepare the TRB cDNA libraries. TCRdb derives one entry per CDR3 protein from the 5' RACE reads, leaving out DNA. In total, the table holds 130,000 to 150,000 distinct CDR3 sequences. Germline V gene sequence: CDR1 SGHRS, CDR2 YFSETQ. This CDR3 comprises 13 residues. The sample consisted of naive CXCR3+ CD8+ T cells from blood. Subset described: CD45RO-CCR7+CD27+CD95- naive CD8+ T cells expressing CXCR3 (TNR3+). The clonotype was recovered from a human donor in good health. Some clones in this sample may be carry-over from other donors' samples. The gene calls are TRBV5-1 and TRBJ1-1. CDR3 region: CASSLYRGTEAFF.